The clone carrying this TCR beta chain occurred once. The antigen remains unidentified. This entry comes from a study of cytomegalovirus exposure and HLA in healthy donors. General study results and limits: In a later analysis, specific HLA alleles were associated with over 15,000 TCR beta sequences at a 0.05 false discovery rate. Sequencing depth roughly uniform across donors was assumed in presence/absence analyses.

CDR3 length: 16 residues. Trimming stripped 7 bases from V and 0 bases from J, with 13 bases between. Germline V gene data show CDR1 as LNHDA and CDR2 as SQIVND (reference sequence). It was with 60 Vbeta and 13 Jbeta primers that the PCR ran. Sequencing was performed with immunoSEQ multiplex PCR; in TCRdb, only in-frame clones are kept and a portion is missing. This table holds around 100,000 clones, around three quarters found once. This sequence originates from a woman aged 18-29 years in good health and CMV-seropositive. The material sequenced was PBMCs. The V gene is TRBV19, the J gene TRBJ1-6; tentative D call: TRBD1 (6 bases). This chain's CDR3 is CASNRQGSSYNSPLHF. Written as DNA, the CDR3 is TGTGCCAGTAACCGCCAGGGGAGCTCCTATAATTCACCCCTCCACTTT.